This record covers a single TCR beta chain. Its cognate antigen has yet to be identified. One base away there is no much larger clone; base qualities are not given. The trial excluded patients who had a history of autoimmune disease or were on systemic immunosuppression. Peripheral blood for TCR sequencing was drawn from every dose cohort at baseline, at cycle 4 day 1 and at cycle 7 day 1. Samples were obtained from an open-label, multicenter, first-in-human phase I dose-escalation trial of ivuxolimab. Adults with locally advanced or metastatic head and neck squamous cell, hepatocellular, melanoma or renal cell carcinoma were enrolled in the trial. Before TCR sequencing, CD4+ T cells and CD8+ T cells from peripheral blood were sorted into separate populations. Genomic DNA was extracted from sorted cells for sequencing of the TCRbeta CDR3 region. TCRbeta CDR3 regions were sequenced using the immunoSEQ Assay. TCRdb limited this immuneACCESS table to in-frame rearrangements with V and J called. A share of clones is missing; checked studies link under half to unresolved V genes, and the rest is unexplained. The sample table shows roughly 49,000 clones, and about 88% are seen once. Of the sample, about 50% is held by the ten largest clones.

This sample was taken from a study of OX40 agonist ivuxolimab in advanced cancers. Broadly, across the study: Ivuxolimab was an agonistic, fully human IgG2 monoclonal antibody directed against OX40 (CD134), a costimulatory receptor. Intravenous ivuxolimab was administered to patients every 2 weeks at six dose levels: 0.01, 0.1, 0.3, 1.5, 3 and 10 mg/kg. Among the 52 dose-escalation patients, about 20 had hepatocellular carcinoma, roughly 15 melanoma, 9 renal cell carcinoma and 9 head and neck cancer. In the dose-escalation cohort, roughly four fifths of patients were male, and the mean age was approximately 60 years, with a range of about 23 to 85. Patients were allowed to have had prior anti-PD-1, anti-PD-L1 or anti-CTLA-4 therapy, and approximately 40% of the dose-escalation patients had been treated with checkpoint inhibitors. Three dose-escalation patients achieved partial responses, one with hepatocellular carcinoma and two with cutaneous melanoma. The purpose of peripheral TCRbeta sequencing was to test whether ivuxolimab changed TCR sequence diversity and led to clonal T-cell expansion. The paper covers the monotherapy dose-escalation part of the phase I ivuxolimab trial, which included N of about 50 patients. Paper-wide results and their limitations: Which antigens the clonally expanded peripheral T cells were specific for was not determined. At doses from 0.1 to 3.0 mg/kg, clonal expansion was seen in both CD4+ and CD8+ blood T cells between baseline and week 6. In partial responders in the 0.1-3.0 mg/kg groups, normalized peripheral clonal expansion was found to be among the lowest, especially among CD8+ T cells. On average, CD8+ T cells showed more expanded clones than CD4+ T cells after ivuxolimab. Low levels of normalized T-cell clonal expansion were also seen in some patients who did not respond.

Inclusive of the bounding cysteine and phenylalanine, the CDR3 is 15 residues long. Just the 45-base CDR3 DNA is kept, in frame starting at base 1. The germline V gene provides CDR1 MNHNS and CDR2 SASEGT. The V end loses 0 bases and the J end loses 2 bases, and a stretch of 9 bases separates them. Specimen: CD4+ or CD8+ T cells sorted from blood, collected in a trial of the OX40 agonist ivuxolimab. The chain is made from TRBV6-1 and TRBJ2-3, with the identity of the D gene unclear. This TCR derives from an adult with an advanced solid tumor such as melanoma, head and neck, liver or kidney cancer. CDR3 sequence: CASSEAPFHTDTQYF. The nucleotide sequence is TGTGCCAGCAGTGAAGCTCCTTTTCACACAGATACGCAGTATTTT.